This TCR beta chain was sequenced during a study of blood T cell repertoires in COVID-19. Study at large: Researchers got acute and convalescent COVID-19 samples from the United States, Italy and Spain. Sample material is recorded as cDNA or gDNA derived from T cells, B-cell-depleted T cells, or PBMCs.

In the source study's methods: Counts of nucleated cells, estimated from reference gene primer amplification, were obtained. Produced via immunoSEQ multiplex PCR; TCRdb's table is partial and in-frame only. For V, J and clone size, that table is used; D and trimming come from the DNA. The repertoire includes roughly 230,000 clones, approximately 82% of them detected once, and more than 6.5% sits in the top ten. V was clipped by 7 bases and J by 2 bases, with 7 bases between them. Germline CDR1 reads SGDLS; CDR2 reads YYNGEE. CDR3 size: 12 residues. V is TRBV9 and J is TRBJ1-3; a possible D gene is TRBD1 (6 bases). The receptor comes from a man aged 40-55 years with active or convalescent COVID-19. Material: peripheral blood. As DNA, the CDR3 is TGTGCCAGCCAGGGGCCTGGAAACACCATATATTTT. Translating it yields CASQGPGNTIYF.